This TCR delta chain was recovered during a study of gamma-delta chains in newborns, infants, children. Study at large: Microbial exposure reportedly drives polyclonal innate γδ T cell expansion after birth.

The CDR3 runs to 21 residues. The junction had 10 bases not matched to a gene; V was cut back by 0 bases and J by 0 bases. Germline values: CDR1 GEAIGNYY, CDR2 EKD. TCRdb re-called clones from the reads using CATT. The sample lists about 8,500 delta-chain clones, 3% to 3.5% occurring once. Concerning this clone: A much larger clone differs by one base, so this may be a read error.

The sequencing sample was made of blood. This TCR derives from a child who was a newborn, infant or young child, either healthy, febrile or measles-vaccinated (not recorded which). The chain carries TRDV2 and TRDJ3; 10 nucleotides match TRDD3. CDR3 nucleotide sequence: TGTGCCTGTGACACCGTACTGGGGGATGCGTTGAGCTCCTGGGACACCCGACAGATGTTTTTC. Protein product: CACDTVLGDALSSWDTRQMFF.